Listed below are T cell receptor beta chains from one sample, sequenced in a study of ipilimumab plus nivolumab after autologous stem cell transplantation. The assay was immunoSEQ multiplex PCR, and TCRdb's table has in-frame clones only and misses some. The table records 15,000 to 20,000 clones, over 75% of them present only once. Sequencing was performed on PBMCs, taken in a trial of ipilimumab plus nivolumab as post-transplant consolidation. These receptors were taken from a male donor with diffuse large B-cell lymphoma. Both conserved end residues are part of each CDR3. Fields, in order: V gene, J gene, clone size, D gene, CDR3 DNA, CDR3 protein. D genes are given only for firm matches. Not every row has a clone size; where given, it reads once, few, many or a size class.

V: TRBV5-4; J: TRBJ2-3; size: .; D: TRBD2; DNA: TGTGCCAGCAGCTCCGGAGGGACTAGCGGGGCCACAGATACGCAGTATTTT; CDR3: CASSSGGTSGATDTQYF
V: TRBV5-5; J: TRBJ1-3; size: .; D: .; DNA: TGTGCCAGCAGCTTGAGCGGGGTGGAGGGAAACACCATATATTTT; CDR3: CASSLSGVEGNTIYF
V: TRBV18; J: TRBJ1-1; size: .; D: .; DNA: TGTGCCAGCTCACGGGAGGTAGCCACTGAAGCTTTCTTT; CDR3: CASSREVATEAFF
V: TRBV2; J: TRBJ2-3; size: .; D: .; DNA: TGTGCCAGCAGTGAATATCGGGGTACAGATACGCAGTATTTT; CDR3: CASSEYRGTDTQYF
V: TRBV7-8; J: TRBJ2-7; size: .; D: .; DNA: TGTGCCAGCAGCCCGGGACTCGTCTTCTACGAGCAGTACTTC; CDR3: CASSPGLVFYEQYF
V: TRBV19; J: TRBJ1-3; size: .; D: .; DNA: TGTGCCAGTACGAGGGGAAACACCATATATTTT; CDR3: CASTRGNTIYF
V: TRBV2; J: TRBJ1-2; size: .; D: .; DNA: TGTGCGGTTGGGGGTGGAAACTATGGCTACACCTTC; CDR3: CAVGGGNYGYTF
V: TRBV6-1; J: TRBJ2-3; size: .; D: .; DNA: TGTGCCAGCAGTGAAGTCTCAGTTGGTATCGTTACGCAGTATTTT; CDR3: CASSEVSVGIVTQYF
V: TRBV7-2; J: TRBJ2-1; size: .; D: .; DNA: TGTGCCAGCAGCTCCCGGGAGACCCACAATGAGCAGTTCTTC; CDR3: CASSSRETHNEQFF
V: TRBV5-7; J: TRBJ2-3; size: once; D: .; DNA: TGTGCCAGCAGCTCGGCAGGAACGATGAACACAGATACGCAGTATTTT; CDR3: CASSSAGTMNTDTQYF
V: TRBV9; J: TRBJ1-1; size: .; D: .; DNA: TGTGCCAGCAGCCCCGGGTGGGGTACTGAAGCTTTCTTT; CDR3: CASSPGWGTEAFF
V: TRBV5-4; J: TRBJ2-7; size: .; D: TRBD2; DNA: TGTGCCAGCAGCTTGGAGCCGGGGGGTTCCTACGAGCAGTACTTC; CDR3: CASSLEPGGSYEQYF
V: TRBV9; J: TRBJ1-6; size: .; D: TRBD1; DNA: TGTGCCAGCAGCCCGACAGGGGCGTATAATTCACCCCTCCACTTT; CDR3: CASSPTGAYNSPLHF
V: TRBV2; J: TRBJ2-3; size: .; D: .; DNA: TGTGCCAGCAGTGTGCAGCGACCTAGCACAGATACGCAGTATTTT; CDR3: CASSVQRPSTDTQYF
V: TRBV11-2; J: TRBJ2-3; size: few; D: .; DNA: TGTGCCAGCAGCTTAGATCAGGTGAGACATCTGGACGCAGATACGCAGTATTTT; CDR3: CASSLDQVRHLDADTQYF
V: TRBV7-8; J: TRBJ1-2; size: .; D: TRBD1; DNA: TGTGCCAGCAGCTTAGGACCCGCCGGGACAGGGATGGGGTATGGCTACACCTTC; CDR3: CASSLGPAGTGMGYGYTF
V: TRBV6-1; J: TRBJ2-3; size: .; D: TRBD1; DNA: TGTGCCAGCAGCGGGACAGGGGGCGACTCAGATACGCAGTATTTT; CDR3: CASSGTGGDSDTQYF
V: TRBV7-8; J: TRBJ2-5; size: few; D: TRBD2; DNA: TGTGCCAGCAGGCCGGGCGCGGGGGGACAAGAGACCCAGTACTTC; CDR3: CASRPGAGGQETQYF
V: TRBV6-1; J: TRBJ2-7; size: .; D: TRBD1; DNA: TGTGCCAGCAGCCAACCCGGGACAGGGGATGACGAGCAGTACTTC; CDR3: CASSQPGTGDDEQYF
V: TRBV11-2; J: TRBJ1-2; size: once; D: TRBD1; DNA: TGTGCCAGCAGCTTAGTAAGGACAGGGGGAGATGGCTACACCTTC; CDR3: CASSLVRTGGDGYTF
V: TRBV9; J: TRBJ1-2; size: .; D: .; DNA: TGTGCCAGCAGCGTAGGAGGGGCTAACTATGGCTACACCTTC; CDR3: CASSVGGANYGYTF